This is a list of T cell receptor beta chains from one sample in a study of OX40 agonist ivuxolimab in advanced cancers. Measured with immunoSEQ multiplex PCR; TCRdb has only the in-frame clones, and not every one. The top ten hold 14% of the sample, which has about 21,000 clones, around 80% seen once. The sample consisted of CD4+ or CD8+ T cells sorted from blood, taken in a trial of the OX40 agonist ivuxolimab. These TCRs come from an adult with an advanced solid tumor such as melanoma, head and neck, liver or kidney cancer. CDR3s include the opening cysteine and the closing phenylalanine or tryptophan.

>TRBV4-3|13|TRBJ2-7
CASSQSRGDEQYF
>TRBV7-2|11|TRBJ2-1
CASSLGNEQFF
>TRBV6-6|16|TRBJ2-2
CASTNPDRGGSGELFF
>TRBV9|18|TRBJ1-5
CASSAYRDRGRPDQPQHF
>TRBV5-5|16|TRBJ2-5
CASSLVYRGRQETQYF
>TRBV7-2|15|TRBJ2-2
CASSGRISNTGELFF
>TRBV11-1|18|TRBJ2-1
CASSPGGTSGGSYNEQFF
>TRBV18|16|TRBJ1-5
CASSPPWVTSNQPQHF
>TRBV7-2|15|TRBJ2-3
CASSLVGQSTDTQYF
>TRBV2|16|TRBJ2-7
CASSDPPGGSSYEQYF
>TRBV25-1|14|TRBJ2-3
CASSVELAGDTQYF
>TRBV19|12|TRBJ2-5
CASSPGGETQYF
>TRBV11-2|15|TRBJ1-4
CASSLGTLKWEKLFF
>TRBV27|15|TRBJ1-6
CASSLDSSNNSPLHF
>TRBV7-9|18|TRBJ2-6
CASSFPGRAISGANVLTF
>TRBV29-1|13|TRBJ1-2
CSVEGQGGLGYTF
>TRBV5-6|13|TRBJ2-1
CASSLEGANEQFF
>TRBV5-3|17|TRBJ1-2
CARSLVVCRGQSYGHTF
>TRBV7-9|15|TRBJ2-7
CASSLVQGRAYEQYF
>TRBV4-1|15|TRBJ2-7
CASSPWTEISYEQYF
>TRBV27|16|TRBJ2-1
CASSLSQEGQHNEQFF
>TRBV10-3|19|TRBJ2-1
CAISAVDLAGGRLYNEQFF
>TRBV6-1|15|TRBJ2-2
CASAGTGGYTGELFF
>TRBV5-5|12|TRBJ1-5
CASSEGNQPQHF
>TRBV10-3|18|TRBJ2-7
CAISADQTSGGPLHEQYF
>TRBV21-1|16|TRBJ2-5
CASSVLVATFSETQYF
>TRBV16|14|TRBJ1-2
CASSQGGLAYGYTF
>TRBV6-5|14|TRBJ1-1
CASSYSEGSAEAFF
>TRBV7-9|15|TRBJ2-3
CASIDGPKGPDTQYF
>TRBV6-5|14|TRBJ2-7
CASSYGILYYEQYF
>TRBV7-8|13|TRBJ2-2
CASSLQGTGELFF
>TRBV7-9|14|TRBJ1-5
CASSSRQGEEPQHF
>TRBV19|11|TRBJ2-1
CASSNLREQFF
>TRBV15|17|TRBJ2-3
CATSKEKAGGPTDTQYF
>TRBV7-6|15|TRBJ1-5
CASSLGLDSNQPQHF
>TRBV10-2|12|TRBJ2-3
CASTGALDTQYF
>TRBV7-6|16|TRBJ2-5
CASSLEASGEEETQYF
>TRBV25-1|13|TRBJ1-6
CASNSGFNSPLHF
>TRBV27|15|TRBJ1-1
CASIDYRAENTEAFF
>TRBV14|15|TRBJ1-1
CASSPNKGLNTEAFF
>TRBV6-5|15|TRBJ2-1
CASSPTSGGPNEQFF